Listed below are T cell receptor beta chains from one sample, sequenced in a study of blood T cell repertoires in COVID-19. The repertoire was sequenced with immunoSEQ multiplex PCR; TCRdb's copy has only in-frame clones and lacks some. The sample lists about 15,000 clones, about 91% occurring once. The material sequenced was peripheral blood. The receptor set was obtained from a human donor in a cohort sampled during active COVID-19. CDR3s include the opening cysteine and the closing phenylalanine or tryptophan. Fields, in order: CDR3 protein, CDR3 DNA, J gene, V gene, D gene, clone size, CDR3 length. D genes are given only for firm matches. Size values are once, few and many counts, or a class for expanded clones, and some rows have none.

CASSLVTTSLGREQYF	TGTGCCAGCAGCTTAGTCACGACTAGCCTAGGTCGCGAGCAGTACTTC	TRBJ2-7	TRBV7-8	TRBD2	-	16
CASSGQRREKLFF	TGCGCCAGCAGTGGTCAGCGGAGGGAAAAACTGTTTTTT	TRBJ1-4	TRBV10-1	-	-	13
CASSLAPQGPGEQFF	TGTGCCAGCAGCTTAGCGCCCCAGGGGCCCGGTGAGCAGTTCTTC	TRBJ2-1	TRBV7-9	-	once	15
CASSRGTSGNEQFF	TGCGCCAGCAGCCGGGGGACTAGTGGGAATGAGCAGTTCTTC	TRBJ2-1	TRBV4-1	TRBD2	-	14
CASSSGLAAQYF	TGTGCCAGCAGTTCCGGACTAGCAGCGCAGTATTTT	TRBJ2-3	TRBV12-3/TRBV12-4	TRBD2	-	12
CASSPQSAGVYNEQFF	TGTGCCAGCAGCCCCCAATCGGCGGGAGTCTACAATGAGCAGTTCTTC	TRBJ2-1	TRBV7-6	TRBD2	-	16
CATSDSKQGGNTGELFF	TGTGCCACCAGTGACTCCAAACAGGGGGGCAACACCGGGGAGCTGTTTTTT	TRBJ2-2	TRBV24-1	TRBD1	-	17
CASSLWDRADEQYF	TGCGCCAGCAGCCTCTGGGACAGGGCCGACGAGCAGTACTTC	TRBJ2-7	TRBV5-1	TRBD1	-	14
CAISDRTTTYEQYF	TGTGCCATCAGTGACAGGACTACGACCTACGAGCAGTACTTC	TRBJ2-7	TRBV10-3	-	-	14
CAIGTGDYSNQPQHF	TGTGCCATCGGGACAGGGGACTATAGCAATCAGCCCCAGCATTTT	TRBJ1-5	TRBV10-3	TRBD1	few	15
CASSTHRGPGQPQHF	TGTGCCAGTAGTACCCACAGGGGGCCGGGACAGCCCCAGCATTTT	TRBJ1-5	TRBV19	TRBD1	once	15
CASSPGAGGQPQHF	TGTGCCAGCAGCCCGGGTGCGGGTGGGCAGCCCCAGCATTTT	TRBJ1-5	TRBV5-6	-	-	14
CASSLFGKATNEKLFF	TGCGCCAGCAGCTTGTTCGGGAAAGCAACTAATGAAAAACTGTTTTTT	TRBJ1-4	TRBV5-1	-	-	16
CASSRGLTNEKLFF	TGTGCCAGCAGTAGAGGGTTGACTAATGAAAAACTGTTTTTT	TRBJ1-4	TRBV27	-	once	14
CASSQDHGGVQYF	TGTGCCAGCAGCCAAGATCACGGGGGGGTCCAGTACTTC	TRBJ2-7	TRBV14	TRBD2	-	13
CASSVEAGSTDTQYF	TGTGCCAGCAGCGTAGAAGCGGGGAGCACAGATACGCAGTATTTT	TRBJ2-3	TRBV9	TRBD2	-	15
CASKGQPRSDYEQYF	TGTGCCAGCAAAGGACAGCCCCGGAGCGACTACGAGCAGTACTTC	TRBJ2-7	TRBV6-5	-	-	15